The clone carrying this T cell receptor beta chain was observed many times. This sample is drawn from a study of cytomegalovirus exposure and HLA in healthy donors. The length of the CDR3 is 12 residues. Germline CDR1 is GTSNPN and CDR2 is SVGIG (reference sequence). Trimming removed 1 base from V and 1 base from J, with 4 bases in between. The protocol was immunoSEQ multiplex PCR, while the TCRdb copy is restricted to in-frame clones and leaves out a portion. The sample records around 350,000 clones, 75% to 90% being singletons. The sequence was obtained from a young woman in good health and CMV-seronegative. The chain recombines TRBV30 with TRBJ1-1; no definite D call. What was sequenced was PBMCs. The CDR3 region has the DNA TGTGCCTGGAGTGACGGGAACACTGAAGCTTTCTTT. Its protein product is CAWSDGNTEAFF.